This TCR beta chain came from a study of T cell responses to AZD1222 COVID-19 vaccine. To note about this clone: Its matching antigen is unknown.

Notes on the study in general: At 160-218 and 743-854, vaccine-associated CD4 TCRs were dominant, and they spanned spike. Every sample of the repertoires postdated the peak T cell response. White British donors predominated, females outnumbered males, and clonal diversity was possibly underestimated. Spike-specific TCR depth and breadth grew after two AZD1222 doses.

Profiling relied on immunoSEQ multiplex PCR, and the TCRdb table lists in-frame clones only, not all of them. The repertoire holds some 110,000 clones, with 88% as singletons. The receptor was isolated from an adult who received the AZD1222 COVID-19 vaccine. The sample consisted of peripheral blood, taken 28 days after the second AZD1222 dose.

Here the CDR3 reads CASSFWGSSYEQYF. The CDR3 DNA sequence: TGTGCCAGCAGCTTCTGGGGGTCCTCCTACGAGCAGTACTTC. The J gene is TRBJ2-7, the V gene TRBV7-2; D possibly uses TRBD1 or TRBD2 (5 bases each). The V end lost 3 bases, the J end lost 0 bases, and 9 bases lay between the germline ends. Germline assignment: CDR1 SGHTA and CDR2 FQGNSA. The length of the CDR3 is 14 residues.